This passage covers 17 T cell receptor beta chains from one sample sequenced in a study of neurological immune-mediated disorders (dated by TCRdb to about 2019). Library method: 5' RACE. The sequencer was an Illumina HiSeq 2500. TCRdb reprocessed the public reads (quality trimming at Q25 with fastp, clone calling with MiXCR) and kept in-frame beta chains. Duplicate CDR3 protein sequences are folded into a single record with the most common DNA and genes. The table for this sample lists 120,000 or so distinct CDR3 sequences; about 3.4% of them were counted only once. The ten largest make up over 1% of the sample. The sequenced sample consisted of PBMCs. The source of these receptors is a young woman with multiple sclerosis.

This clonotype came up a few times. The chain carries TRBV19 and TRBJ1-2, with 7 bases identical to TRBD1. The CDR3 is 15 residues long. Germline trimming cut 5 bases from V and 6 bases from J; bases unmatched to any gene: 12. CDR1 and CDR2 (germline): LNHDA, SQIVND (reference sequence). CDR3 loop: CASSPAPGTVNGYTF. The CDR3 nucleotides read TGTGCCAGTAGTCCCGCGCCCGGGACAGTCAATGGCTACACCTTC.

This clonotype was found many times. In nucleotides, the CDR3 is TGCGCCAGCAGCCAGTTCCCTAGCGGGGTCCAAGAGACCCAGTACTTC. Amino acids: CASSQFPSGVQETQYF. The chain carries TRBV4-1 and TRBJ2-5; 9 bases line up with TRBD2. This CDR3 contains 16 residues. The junction had 6 bases not matched to a gene; V was cut back by 3 bases and J by 1 base. Germline-derived CDR1 and CDR2 are MGHRA and YSYEKL.

This clonotype came up many times. J is TRBJ1-2 and V is TRBV19; D perhaps matches TRBD1 (5 bases). The CDR3 contains 13 residues. The V end was cut by 6 bases, the J end by 5 bases, with 13 bases between. Germline CDR1 LNHDA, CDR2 SQIVND (reference sequence). In DNA, the CDR3 is TGTGCCAGTAGGGGGGACCCGAGTTATGGCTACACCTTC. Residues: CASRGDPSYGYTF.

In its sample, this clonotype was seen many times. V and J are TRBV6-4 and TRBJ1-1, with D unresolved. Trimming pared 0 bases from V and 7 bases from J, leaving 9 bases between. The CDR3 is made up of 13 amino acids. Germline CDR1 is MRHNA and CDR2 is SNTAGT. CDR3 amino acids: CASSDSGHNEAFF. The CDR3 DNA is TGTGCCAGCAGTGACTCGGGTCACAATGAAGCTTTCTTT.

Many counts were recorded for this clonotype. This chain joins TRBV6-5 and TRBJ1-1, with 7 bases fitting TRBD1. V lost 2 bases and J lost 4; bases outside the gene matches: 7. This CDR3 is 15 amino acids long. The germline gives CDR1 MNHEY, CDR2 SVGAGI. CDR3 loop: CASSYVTTGSTEAFF. The CDR3 DNA sequence: TGTGCCAGCAGTTACGTAACGACAGGGAGCACTGAAGCTTTCTTT.

This clonotype was counted ten times or more. The chain couples TRBV29-1 to TRBJ2-1; the match to TRBD2 covers 7 bases. The V segment lost 7 bases and the J segment 0 bases; nucleotides outside the gene matches: 3. This CDR3 has 13 residues. Looked up from germline, CDR1 is SQVTM and CDR2 is ANQGSEA. Here the CDR3 DNA reads TGCAGCGCCAGACTAGCCTCCTACAATGAGCAGTTCTTC. This translates into CSARLASYNEQFF.

This clonotype was seen repeatedly, ten times or more. This sequence joins TRBV20-1 and TRBJ2-7, with D perhaps given as TRBD1 or TRBD2 (8 bases each). V was clipped by 1 base and J by 2 bases, with 30 bases between them. The CDR3 extends over 20 amino acids. CDR1 and CDR2 from the germline V gene are DFQATT and SNEGSKA (reference sequence). CDR3 in amino acids: CSARGRQGFSGTMNPYEQYF. The CDR3 coding sequence is TGCAGTGCTAGAGGGAGACAGGGGTTTAGCGGGACTATGAATCCCTACGAGCAGTACTTC.

This clonotype occurred many times. This chain uses TRBV18 with TRBJ2-7; 9 bases align to TRBD1. The junction had 10 bases not matched to a gene; V was cut back by 3 bases and J by 7 bases. The CDR3 contains 15 residues. Germline CDR1 reads KGHSH; CDR2 reads LQKENI. The CDR3 loop reads CASSPDGQGTWEQYF. CDR3 coding DNA: TGTGCCAGCTCACCCGACGGACAGGGGACGTGGGAGCAGTACTTC.

This clonotype was observed many times. V usage is TRBV4-3 and J usage is TRBJ1-2, with D uncertain. The CDR3 has 13 residues. Between the trimmed V and J ends, which lost 2 bases and 4 bases, there was a span of 8 bases. Germline-derived CDR1 and CDR2 are LGHNA and YSLEER. The CDR3 sequence is CASSQTQTYGYTF. The CDR3 DNA follows: TGCGCCAGCAGCCAAACCCAAACCTATGGCTACACCTTC.

In its sample, this clonotype was seen many times. The chain employs TRBV20-1 and TRBJ2-5; TRBD1 or TRBD2 may be the D gene (5 bases each). Trimming shortened V by 6 bases and J by 2 bases, and 10 bases separated the two germline ends. The germline CDR1 and CDR2 sequences are DFQATT and SNEGSKA (reference sequence). The CDR3 consists of 12 residues. This CDR3 reads CSAGTPQETQYF. In nucleotides, the CDR3 is TGCAGTGCCGGGACCCCACAAGAGACCCAGTACTTC.

V and J are TRBV20-1 and TRBJ2-7; D is undetermined. V shed 6 bases and J shed 2 bases, with 14 bases lying between them. In germline, CDR1 is DFQATT, CDR2 SNEGSKA (reference sequence). The CDR3 has 13 amino acids. The CDR3 loop is CSASDRPTYEQYF. The CDR3 DNA reads TGCAGTGCGTCAGACCGGCCTACCTACGAGCAGTACTTC.

In its sample, this clonotype was seen many times. The rearrangement joins TRBV27 to TRBJ2-2; no firm D call. Germline V gene sequence: CDR1 MNHEY, CDR2 SMNVEV (reference sequence). This CDR3 region has 14 residues. Trimming left V 0 bases short and J 5 bases short, with 7 bases between. This chain's CDR3 is CASSLSWLTGELFF. For the CDR3, the DNA is TGTGCCAGCAGTTTATCGTGGTTAACCGGGGAGCTGTTTTTT.

The sample holds many counts of this clonotype. The chain joins TRBV9 to TRBJ2-5, with 7 positions matching TRBD1. CDR1 and CDR2 from the germline V gene are SGDLS and YYNGEE. With 3 bases clipped from V and 5 bases from J, the junction kept 7 bases outside the gene matches. CDR3 length: 14 amino acids. DNA for the CDR3: TGTGCCAGCAGCGCGACAGGGAGTTGGGAGACCCAGTACTTC. Protein: CASSATGSWETQYF.

This clonotype was detected ten times or more. The rearrangement links TRBV5-1 to TRBJ1-2, with 7 bases matching TRBD1. With V trimmed by 4 bases and J by 5 bases, 5 bases remained unmatched. The CDR3 totals 13 residues. CDR1 SGHRS and CDR2 YFSETQ come from the germline V gene. The CDR3 sequence: CASSPTGVYGYTF. The CDR3 DNA is TGCGCCAGCAGCCCTACAGGGGTGTATGGCTACACCTTC.

There are many counts of this clonotype. The V gene is TRBV12-3 or TRBV12-4, the J gene TRBJ1-1; D might be TRBD1 (6 bases). The CDR3 has 12 residues. V gave up 2 bases and J gave up 12 bases, with 13 bases separating them. Here the CDR3 reads CASSLTRGRTFF. The CDR3 DNA sequence: TGTGCCAGCAGTTTAACCAGGGGACGTACTTTCTTT.

In its sample, this clonotype was seen many times. The genes are TRBV7-2 and TRBJ1-2, with a tentative D call TRBD1 (6 bases). The V end lost 5 bases, the J end lost 8 bases, and 21 bases lay between the germline ends. The CDR3 spans 15 residues. CDR1 and CDR2 from the germline V gene are SGHTA and FQGNSA. CDR3 DNA: TGTGCCAGCAGCCCAGGGGCAGGGGTCTCGGAGGGCTACACCTTC. This sequence encodes CASSPGAGVSEGYTF.

This clonotype was observed at least ten times. This chain links TRBV27 with TRBJ1-2; D is uncertain. This CDR3 comprises 13 residues. V was pared by 3 bases and J by 3 bases, with 8 bases between. Germline CDR1 reads MNHEY; CDR2 reads SMNVEV (reference sequence). CDR3 sequence: CASSFGLYYGYTF. CDR3 nucleotides: TGTGCCAGCAGTTTTGGACTGTACTATGGCTACACCTTC.